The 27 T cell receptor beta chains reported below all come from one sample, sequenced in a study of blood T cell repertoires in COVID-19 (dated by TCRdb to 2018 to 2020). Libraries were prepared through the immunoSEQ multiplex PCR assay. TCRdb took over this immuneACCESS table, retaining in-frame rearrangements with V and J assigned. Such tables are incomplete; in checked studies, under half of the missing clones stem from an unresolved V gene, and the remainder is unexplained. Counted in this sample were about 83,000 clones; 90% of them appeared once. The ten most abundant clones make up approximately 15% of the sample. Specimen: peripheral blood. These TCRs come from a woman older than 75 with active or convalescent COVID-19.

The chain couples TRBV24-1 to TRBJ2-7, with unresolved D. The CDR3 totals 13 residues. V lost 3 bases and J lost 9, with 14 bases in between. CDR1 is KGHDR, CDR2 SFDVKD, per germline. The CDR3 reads CATSDTSRSGQYF. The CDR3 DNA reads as TGTGCCACCAGTGATACATCCAGGTCCGGGCAGTACTTC.

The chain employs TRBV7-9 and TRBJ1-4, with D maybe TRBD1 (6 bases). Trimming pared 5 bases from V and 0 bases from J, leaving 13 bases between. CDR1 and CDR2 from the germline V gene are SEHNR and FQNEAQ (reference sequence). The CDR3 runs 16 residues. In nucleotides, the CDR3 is TGTGCCAGCAGCCGGGGGGGCGTGACAACTAATGAAAAACTGTTTTTT. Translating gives CASSRGGVTTNEKLFF.

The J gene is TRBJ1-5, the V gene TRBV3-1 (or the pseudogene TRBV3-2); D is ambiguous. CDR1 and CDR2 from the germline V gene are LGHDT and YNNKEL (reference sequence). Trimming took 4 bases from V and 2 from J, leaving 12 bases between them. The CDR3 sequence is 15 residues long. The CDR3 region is CASSLTAGGNQPQHF. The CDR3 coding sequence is TGTGCCAGCAGCCTCACGGCGGGTGGCAATCAGCCCCAGCATTTT.

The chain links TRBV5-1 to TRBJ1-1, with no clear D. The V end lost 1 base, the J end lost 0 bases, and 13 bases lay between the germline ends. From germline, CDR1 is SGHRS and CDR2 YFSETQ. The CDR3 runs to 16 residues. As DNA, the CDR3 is TGCGCCAGCAGCTTGTCGGCTGGGCTAATGAACACTGAAGCTTTCTTT. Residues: CASSLSAGLMNTEAFF.

The CDR3 region has the DNA TGTGCCAGCAGCTTGGTACTAGCGGGGGCCGTAGATACGCAGTATTTT. Its protein is CASSLVLAGAVDTQYF. The V gene is TRBV5-6, the J gene TRBJ2-3; TRBD2 matches 11 bases. Germline values: CDR1 SGHDT, CDR2 YYEEEE. V lost 0 bases to trimming and J lost 5 bases; unmatched junction nucleotides: 5. This CDR3 has 16 residues.

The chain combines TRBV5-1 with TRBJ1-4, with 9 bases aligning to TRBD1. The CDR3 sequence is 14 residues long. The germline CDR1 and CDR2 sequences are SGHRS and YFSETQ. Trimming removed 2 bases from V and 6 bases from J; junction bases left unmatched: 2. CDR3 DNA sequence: TGCGCCAGCAGCTTACAGGGGGCTGATGAAAAACTGTTTTTT. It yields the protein CASSLQGADEKLFF.

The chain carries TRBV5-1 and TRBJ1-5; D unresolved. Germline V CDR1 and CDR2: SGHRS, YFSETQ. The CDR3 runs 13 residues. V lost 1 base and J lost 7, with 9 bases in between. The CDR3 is CASSLYGGQPQHF. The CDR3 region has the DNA TGCGCCAGCAGCTTGTACGGAGGACAGCCCCAGCATTTT.

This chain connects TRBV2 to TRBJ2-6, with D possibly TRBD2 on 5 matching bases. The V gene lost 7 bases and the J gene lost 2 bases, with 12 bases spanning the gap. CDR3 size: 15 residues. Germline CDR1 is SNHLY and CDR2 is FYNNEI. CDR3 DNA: TGTGCCAGCACCCCGGACGGGGCTGGGGCCAACGTCCTGACTTTC. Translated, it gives CASTPDGAGANVLTF.

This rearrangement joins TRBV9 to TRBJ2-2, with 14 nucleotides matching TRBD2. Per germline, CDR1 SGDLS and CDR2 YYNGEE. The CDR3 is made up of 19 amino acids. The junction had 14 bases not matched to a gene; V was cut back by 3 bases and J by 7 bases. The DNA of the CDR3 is TGTGCCAGCAGCGAAGGAGAGGTGACTAGCGGGGGGGCCGGCGGGGAGCTGTTTTTT. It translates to CASSEGEVTSGGAGGELFF.

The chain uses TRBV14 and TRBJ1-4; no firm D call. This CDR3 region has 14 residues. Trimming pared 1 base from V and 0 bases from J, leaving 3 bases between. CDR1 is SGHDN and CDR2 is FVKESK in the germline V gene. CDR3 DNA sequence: TGTGCCAGCAGCCAAGCAGCAACTAATGAAAAACTGTTTTTT. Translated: CASSQAATNEKLFF.

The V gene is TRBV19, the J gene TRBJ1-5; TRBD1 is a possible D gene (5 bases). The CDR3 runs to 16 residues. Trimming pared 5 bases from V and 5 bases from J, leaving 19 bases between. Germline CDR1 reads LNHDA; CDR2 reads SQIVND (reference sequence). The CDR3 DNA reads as TGTGCCAGTAGTCTGAGGGGACTGTTAAGGGATCAGCCCCAGCATTTT. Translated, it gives CASSLRGLLRDQPQHF.

This CDR3 is CASSSGTAFSGANVLTF. The DNA of the CDR3 is TGTGCCAGCAGCTCTGGGACAGCCTTCTCTGGGGCCAACGTCCTGACTTTC. The chain employs TRBV7-3 and TRBJ2-6; 7 bases match TRBD1. The V and J ends lost 4 bases and 0 bases, in that order; junction bases with no gene match: 6. Germline V gene data show CDR1 as SGHTA and CDR2 as FQGTGA. The CDR3 has 17 amino acids. Full variable domain (remainder filled in from reference TRBV7-3 and TRBJ2-6): GAGVSQTPSNKVTEKGKYVELRCDPISGHTALYWYRQSLGQGPEFLIYFQGTGAADDSGLPNDRFFAVRPEGSVSTLKIQRTERGDSAVYLCASSSGTAFSGANVLTFGAGSRLTVL.

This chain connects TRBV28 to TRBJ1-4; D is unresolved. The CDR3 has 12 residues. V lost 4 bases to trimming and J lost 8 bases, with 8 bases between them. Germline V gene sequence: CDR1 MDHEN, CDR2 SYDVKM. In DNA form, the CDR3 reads TGTGCCAGCAGTTCTTCCGGGGAAAAACTGTTTTTT. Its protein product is CASSSSGEKLFF. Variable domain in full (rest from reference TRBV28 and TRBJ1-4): DVKVTQSSRYLVKRTGEKVFLECVQDMDHENMFWYRQDPGLGLRLIYFSYDVKMKEKGDIPEGYSVSREKKERFSLILESASTNQTSMYLCASSSSGEKLFFGSGTQLSVL.

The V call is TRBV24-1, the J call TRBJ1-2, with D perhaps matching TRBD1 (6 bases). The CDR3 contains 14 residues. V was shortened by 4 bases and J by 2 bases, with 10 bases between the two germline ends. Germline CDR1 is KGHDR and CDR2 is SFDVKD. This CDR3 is CATSEATGNYGYTF. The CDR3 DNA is TGTGCCACCAGTGAGGCGACAGGAAACTATGGCTACACCTTC.

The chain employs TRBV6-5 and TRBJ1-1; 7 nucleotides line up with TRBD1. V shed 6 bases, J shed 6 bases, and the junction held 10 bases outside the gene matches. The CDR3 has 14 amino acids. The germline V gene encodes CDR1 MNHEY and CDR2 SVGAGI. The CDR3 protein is CASSYRGKGAEAFF. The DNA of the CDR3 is TGTGCCAGCAGCTACAGGGGAAAGGGCGCTGAAGCTTTCTTT.

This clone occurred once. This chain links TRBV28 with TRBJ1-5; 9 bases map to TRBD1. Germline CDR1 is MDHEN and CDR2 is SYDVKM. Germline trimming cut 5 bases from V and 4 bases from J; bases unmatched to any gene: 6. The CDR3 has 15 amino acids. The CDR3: CASSTTGGANQPQHF. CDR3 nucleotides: TGTGCCAGCAGTACCACAGGGGGCGCGAATCAGCCCCAGCATTTT.

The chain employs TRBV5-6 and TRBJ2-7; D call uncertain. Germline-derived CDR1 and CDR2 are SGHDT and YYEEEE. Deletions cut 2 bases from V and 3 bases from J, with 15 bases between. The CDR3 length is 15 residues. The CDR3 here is CASSFKWAEIYEQYF. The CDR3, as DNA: TGTGCCAGCAGCTTCAAGTGGGCAGAGATCTACGAGCAGTACTTC.

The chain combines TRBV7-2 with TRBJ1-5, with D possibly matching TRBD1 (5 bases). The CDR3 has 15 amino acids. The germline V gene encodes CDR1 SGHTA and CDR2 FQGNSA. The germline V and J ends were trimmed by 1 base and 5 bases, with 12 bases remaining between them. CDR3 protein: CASSLVGREDQPQHF. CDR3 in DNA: TGTGCCAGCAGCTTAGTCGGCAGGGAGGATCAGCCCCAGCATTTT.

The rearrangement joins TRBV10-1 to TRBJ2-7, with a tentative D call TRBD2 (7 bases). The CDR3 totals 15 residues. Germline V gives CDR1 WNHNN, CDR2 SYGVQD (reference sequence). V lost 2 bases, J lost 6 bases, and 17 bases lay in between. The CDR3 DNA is TGCGCCAGCAGTGAGCACGGCGGGGGCATGGGCGAGCAGTACTTC. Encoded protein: CASSEHGGGMGEQYF.

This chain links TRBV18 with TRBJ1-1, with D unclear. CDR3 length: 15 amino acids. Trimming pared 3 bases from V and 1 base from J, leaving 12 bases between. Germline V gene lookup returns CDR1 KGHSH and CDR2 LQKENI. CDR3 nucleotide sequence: TGTGCCAGCTCACCGGCATCCTCTCGGAACACTGAAGCTTTCTTT. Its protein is CASSPASSRNTEAFF.

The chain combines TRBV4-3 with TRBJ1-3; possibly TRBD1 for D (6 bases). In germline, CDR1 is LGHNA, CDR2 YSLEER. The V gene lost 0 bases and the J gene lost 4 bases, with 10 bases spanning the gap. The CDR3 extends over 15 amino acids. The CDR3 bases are TGCGCCAGCAGCCAAGATTGGCAGGGGGGAAACACCATATATTTT. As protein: CASSQDWQGGNTIYF.

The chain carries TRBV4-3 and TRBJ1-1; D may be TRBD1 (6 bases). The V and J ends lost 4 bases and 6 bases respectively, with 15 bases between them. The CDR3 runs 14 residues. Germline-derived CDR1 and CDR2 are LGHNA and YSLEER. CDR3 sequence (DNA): TGCGCCAGCAGCCCCGCTACAGGGTACCCTGAAGCTTTCTTT. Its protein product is CASSPATGYPEAFF.

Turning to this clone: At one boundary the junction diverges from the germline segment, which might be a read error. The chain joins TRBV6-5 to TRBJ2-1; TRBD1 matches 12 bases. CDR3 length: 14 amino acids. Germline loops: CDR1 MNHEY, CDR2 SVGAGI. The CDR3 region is CASSYSRDRGRIVF. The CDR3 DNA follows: TGTGCCAGCAGTTACTCGAGGGACAGGGGGCGTATAGTCTTC.

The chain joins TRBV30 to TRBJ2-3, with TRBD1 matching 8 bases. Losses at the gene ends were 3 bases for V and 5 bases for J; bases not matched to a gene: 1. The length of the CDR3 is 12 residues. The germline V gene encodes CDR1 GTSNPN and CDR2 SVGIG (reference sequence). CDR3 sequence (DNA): TGTGCCTGGAGCACAGGGGGAGATACGCAGTATTTT. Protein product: CAWSTGGDTQYF.

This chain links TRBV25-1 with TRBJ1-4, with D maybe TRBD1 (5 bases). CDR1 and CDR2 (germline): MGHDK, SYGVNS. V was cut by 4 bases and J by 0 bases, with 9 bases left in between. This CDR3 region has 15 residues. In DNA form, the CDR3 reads TGTGCCAGCAGTGTCGACAGATCAACTAATGAAAAACTGTTTTTT. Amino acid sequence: CASSVDRSTNEKLFF.

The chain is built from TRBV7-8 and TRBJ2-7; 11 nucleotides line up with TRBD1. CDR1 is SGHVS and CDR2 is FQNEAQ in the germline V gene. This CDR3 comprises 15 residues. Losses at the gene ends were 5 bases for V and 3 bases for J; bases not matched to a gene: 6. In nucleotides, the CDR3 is TGTGCCAGCAGCCCTGGGACAGGGGGAGGCTACGAGCAGTACTTC. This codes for CASSPGTGGGYEQYF.

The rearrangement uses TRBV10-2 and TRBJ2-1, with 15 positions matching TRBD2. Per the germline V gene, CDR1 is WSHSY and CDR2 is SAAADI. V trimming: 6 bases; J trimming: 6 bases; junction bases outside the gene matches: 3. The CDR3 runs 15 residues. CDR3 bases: TGCGCCAGCAGCGGGGGACTAGCGGGGGGCAATGAGCAGTTCTTC. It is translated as CASSGGLAGGNEQFF.